These 32 T cell receptor beta chains share one sample of origin, sequenced in a study of T cells in localized non-small cell lung cancer (dated by TCRdb to the early 2020s). Library method: the immunoSEQ multiplex PCR assay. The source is immuneACCESS, and TCRdb retained only in-frame sequences with V and J called. Part of the clones is not carried over; for the studies checked, unresolved V genes explain less than half of this, and the remainder is unexplained. The sample data list tens of thousands of clones, and around three quarters of these were observed just once. 15% to 20% of the sample goes to the ten largest clones. Sequences were derived from PBMCs, sampled before any cancer treatment. These receptors all come from a man aged 40-75 years with stage II squamous cell lung carcinoma.

The V call is TRBV6-1, the J call TRBJ2-7; D may be TRBD1 or TRBD2 (6 bases each). In germline, CDR1 is MNHNS, CDR2 SASEGT. V lost 10 bases, J lost 4 bases, and 20 bases lay in between. The CDR3 runs 14 residues. The CDR3 DNA follows: TGTGCCACCCAGATCGGGGGCGTCGGGTACGAGCAGTACTTC. Its translation: CATQIGGVGYEQYF.

The V call is TRBV5-1, the J call TRBJ2-2; perhaps TRBD2 as D (6 bases). V was clipped by 4 bases and J by 4 bases, with 17 bases between them. The CDR3 totals 16 residues. CDR1 SGHRS and CDR2 YFSETQ come from the germline V gene. CDR3 region: CASSTEAGLATGELFF. CDR3 DNA sequence: TGCGCCAGCAGCACTGAGGCGGGGCTGGCCACCGGGGAGCTGTTTTTT.

This chain connects TRBV7-3 to TRBJ2-1; no clear D gene. This CDR3 region has 13 residues. Between the trimmed V and J ends, which lost 4 bases and 8 bases, there was a span of 12 bases. Germline CDR1 and CDR2: SGHTA and FQGTGA. The CDR3 nucleotides are TGTGCCAGCAGCTCGGCGGTAGGCGATGAGCAGTTCTTC. It specifies CASSSAVGDEQFF. The full variable domain, in which reference TRBV7-3 and TRBJ2-1 provide the parts outside the CDR3, is GAGVSQTPSNKVTEKGKYVELRCDPISGHTALYWYRQSLGQGPEFLIYFQGTGAADDSGLPNDRFFAVRPEGSVSTLKIQRTERGDSAVYLCASSSAVGDEQFFGPGTRLTVL.

The CDR3 region has the DNA TGTGCCACTTCCAGGGGGCGCGATCAGCCCCAGCATTTT. Amino acids: CATSRGRDQPQHF. The V call is TRBV6-5, the J call TRBJ1-5; 8 nucleotides agree with TRBD1. The CDR3 extends over 13 amino acids. Germline CDR1 and CDR2: MNHEY and SVGAGI. After removal of 10 bases from V and 5 bases from J, the junction contained 7 bases not matched to a gene.

By sample share, this clone is medium-sized. This chain joins TRBV7-9 and TRBJ1-1; 8 bases match TRBD1. The ends lost 4 bases at V and 8 bases at J; junction bases unmatched: 0. The germline CDR1 and CDR2 sequences are SEHNR and FQNEAQ (reference sequence). This CDR3 region has 11 residues. In DNA form, the CDR3 reads TGTGCCAGCAGCTGGGACAGGGAAGCTTTCTTT. It encodes CASSWDREAFF.

The chain joins TRBV9 to TRBJ2-1; 7 bases fit TRBD2. V was clipped by 3 bases and J by 3 bases; unmatched bases: 12. CDR1 SGDLS and CDR2 YYNGEE come from the germline V gene. This CDR3 spans 17 amino acids. CDR3 sequence: CASSERLAAHYYNEQFF. In nucleotides, the CDR3 is TGTGCCAGCAGCGAGAGACTAGCCGCTCATTACTACAATGAGCAGTTCTTC.

In its sample, this clone was seen once. The rearrangement joins TRBV5-1 to TRBJ2-5; D may be TRBD2 (5 bases). The CDR3 consists of 14 residues. In germline, CDR1 is SGHRS, CDR2 YFSETQ. V gave up 5 bases and J gave up 7 bases, with 18 bases separating them. CDR3 nucleotides: TGCGCCAGCAGAGGAGGCGGTACGGGTGGGACCCAGTACTTC. Amino acid sequence: CASRGGGTGGTQYF.

The CDR3 nucleotides are TGTGCCAGCAGCTTGACAGCGACTCCATACAATGAGCAGTTCTTC. Translated: CASSLTATPYNEQFF. V gene TRBV11-2 combines with J gene TRBJ2-1, with a possible D match to TRBD1 (5 bases). The CDR3 contains 15 residues. Germline values: CDR1 SGHAT, CDR2 FQNNGV. Trimming stripped 3 bases from V and 4 bases from J, with 13 bases between. Full variable domain (missing parts from reference TRBV11-2 and TRBJ2-1): EAGVAQSPRYKIIEKRQSVAFWCNPISGHATLYWYQQILGQGPKLLIQFQNNGVVDDSQLPKDRFSAERLKGVDSTLKIQPAKLEDSAVYLCASSLTATPYNEQFFGPGTRLTVL.

V usage is TRBV9 and J usage is TRBJ2-5; 8 nucleotides line up with TRBD1. V gave up 4 bases and J gave up 4 bases; unmatched junction bases: 6. Germline V lookup: CDR1 SGDLS, CDR2 YYNGEE. This CDR3 region has 14 residues. CDR3: CASSYGQGGETQYF. The CDR3 DNA reads TGTGCCAGCAGCTACGGACAGGGAGGAGAGACCCAGTACTTC. Looking up the rest from reference TRBV9 and TRBJ2-5 gives the full variable domain: DSGVTQTPKHLITATGQRVTLRCSPRSGDLSVYWYQQSLDQGLQFLIQYYNGEERAKGNILERFSAQQFPDLHSELNLSSLELGDSALYFCASSYGQGGETQYFGPGTRLLVL.

The rearrangement links TRBV19 to TRBJ1-3; D is ambiguous. This CDR3 is built from 14 residues. V lost 7 bases, J lost 0 bases, and 10 bases lay in between. Germline loops: CDR1 LNHDA, CDR2 SQIVND (reference sequence). The CDR3 here is CASISSFSGNTIYF. Here the CDR3 DNA reads TGTGCCAGTATAAGTTCCTTCTCTGGAAACACCATATATTTT.

The chain is built from TRBV5-4 and TRBJ2-7, with TRBD2 as a possible D gene (5 bases). V lost 3 bases and J lost 0, with 7 bases in between. The CDR3 loop spans 13 amino acids. The germline V gene has CDR1 SGHNT and CDR2 YYREEE (reference sequence). The CDR3 protein is CASSSGNSYEQYF. The CDR3 nucleotides read TGTGCCAGCAGCTCGGGAAACTCCTACGAGCAGTACTTC.

This clone has at least ten counts. V is TRBV30 and J is TRBJ1-1; D gene uncertain. Germline V CDR1 and CDR2: GTSNPN, SVGIG (reference sequence). This CDR3 is 11 amino acids long. V lost 0 bases to trimming and J lost 11 bases, with 10 bases between them. The CDR3 spells CAWSVLASAFF. In nucleotides, the CDR3 is TGTGCCTGGAGTGTTTTGGCTAGCGCTTTCTTT.

The CDR3 protein is CATGETGGKIPTDTQYF. For the CDR3, the DNA is TGTGCCACGGGGGAGACAGGGGGTAAAATCCCCACAGATACGCAGTATTTT. The chain combines TRBV10-3 with TRBJ2-3, with 9 bases aligning to TRBD1. V shed 10 bases and J 2 bases; nucleotides not matched to a gene: 16. The germline gives CDR1 ENHRY, CDR2 SYGVKD. The CDR3 contains 17 residues.

This clone has a handful of counts. The genes are TRBV15 and TRBJ2-7; a weak D match, TRBD1 (5 bases). From germline, CDR1 is LNHNV and CDR2 YYDKDF (reference sequence). This CDR3 comprises 13 residues. V lost 4 bases, J lost 7 bases, and 14 bases lay in between. CDR3 coding DNA: TGTGCCACCAGCAATGACTTAGCAGGGGAGCAGTACTTC. Amino acids: CATSNDLAGEQYF.

The chain couples TRBV7-9 to TRBJ2-3; D possibly uses TRBD1 or TRBD2 (5 bases each). CDR1 is SEHNR, CDR2 FQNEAQ, per germline (reference sequence). The CDR3 consists of 14 residues. Trimming took 3 bases from V and 5 from J, leaving 12 bases between them. CDR3 bases: TGTGCCAGCAGCTTGGGACGAGGAGGAGATACGCAGTATTTT. It encodes CASSLGRGGDTQYF. Full variable domain (remainder filled in from reference TRBV7-9 and TRBJ2-3): DTGVSQNPRHKITKRGQNVTFRCDPISEHNRLYWYRQTLGQGPEFLTYFQNEAQLEKSRLLSDRFSAERPKGSFSTLEIQRTEQGDSAMYLCASSLGRGGDTQYFGPGTRLTVL.

V usage is TRBV6-4 and J usage is TRBJ2-5; 12 bases match TRBD2. CDR3 length: 15 residues. The junction had 6 bases not matched to a gene; V was cut back by 9 bases and J by 1 base. Germline V gives CDR1 MRHNA, CDR2 SNTAGT. CDR3 protein: CARETSGRPQETQYF. CDR3 DNA sequence: TGTGCCAGGGAGACTAGCGGGAGACCCCAAGAGACCCAGTACTTC.

The chain has TRBV5-1 and TRBJ1-6; D not certain. This CDR3 is built from 14 residues. Germline V CDR1 and CDR2: SGHRS, YFSETQ. V was shortened by 0 bases and J by 10 bases, with 11 bases between the two germline ends. CDR3: CASSLAVFGSPLHF. The CDR3 nucleotides read TGCGCCAGCAGCTTGGCAGTGTTTGGGTCACCCCTCCACTTT. The variable domain in full, with the rest retrieved from reference TRBV5-1 and TRBJ1-6, is KAGVTQTPRYLIKTRGQQVTLSCSPISGHRSVSWYQQTPGQGLQFLFEYFSETQRNKGNFPGRFSGRQFSNSRSEMNVSTLELGDSALYLCASSLAVFGSPLHFGNGTRLTVT.

The chain's CDR3 is CASSHGDGNQPQHF. In DNA form, the CDR3 reads TGCGCCAGCAGCCACGGAGACGGCAATCAGCCCCAGCATTTT. The V gene is TRBV4-3, the J gene TRBJ1-5; no clear D. CDR1 LGHNA and CDR2 YSLEER come from the germline V gene. V dropped 3 bases and J dropped 2 bases, with 8 bases sitting between them. The CDR3 sequence is 14 residues long.

This chain connects TRBV7-9 to TRBJ2-5, with a weak D call TRBD2 (6 bases). Between the trimmed V and J ends, which lost 4 bases and 4 bases, there was a span of 19 bases. Looked up from germline, CDR1 is SEHNR and CDR2 is FQNEAQ (reference sequence). CDR3 size: 16 residues. The CDR3: CASSSLSRGSRETQYF. CDR3 nucleotide sequence: TGTGCCAGCAGCTCCCTCTCCCGGGGGAGTAGAGAGACCCAGTACTTC.

The V and J genes are TRBV7-5 and TRBJ2-7; the D call TRBD1 from the table was never checked on the DNA. TRBV7-5 is a pseudogene locus. The CDR3 runs 15 residues. In DNA, the CDR3 is TGTGTCAGAAGCTTACGGTACAGGACCACCTACGAGCAGTACTTC. Protein sequence: CVRSLRYRTTYEQYF.

The V and J genes are TRBV11-2 and TRBJ2-1; D is ambiguous. Per germline, CDR1 SGHAT and CDR2 FQNNGV. The length of the CDR3 is 14 residues. Trimming left V 0 bases short and J 6 bases short, with 9 bases between. The CDR3 region is CASSLDLVGNEQFF. The CDR3, as DNA: TGTGCCAGCAGCTTAGATTTGGTCGGCAATGAGCAGTTCTTC.

V gene TRBV7-2 combines with J gene TRBJ2-1, with D tentatively TRBD2 (7 bases). Germline V gene sequence: CDR1 SGHTA, CDR2 FQGNSA. Trimming took off 0 bases at V and 15 bases at J, with 21 bases between the two ends. The CDR3 covers 15 residues. The CDR3 loop reads CASSLAFLGEGGMFF. CDR3 in DNA: TGTGCCAGCAGCTTAGCCTTCCTCGGGGAGGGGGGCATGTTCTTC.

This clone was counted ten times or more. V gene TRBV30 combines with J gene TRBJ1-1, with D uncertain. Looked up from germline, CDR1 is GTSNPN and CDR2 is SVGIG (reference sequence). Trimming took 3 bases from V and 6 from J, leaving 11 bases between them. The CDR3 is 12 amino acids. CDR3 sequence reads: CAWSLSGPEAFF. For the CDR3, the DNA is TGTGCCTGGAGCCTTTCCGGGCCTGAAGCTTTCTTT. The complete variable domain, with remaining parts taken from reference TRBV30 and TRBJ1-1, reads SQTIHQWPATLVQPVGSPLSLECTVEGTSNPNLYWYRQAAGRGLQLLFYSVGIGQISSEVPQNLSASRPQDRQFILSSKKLLLSDSGFYLCAWSLSGPEAFFGQGTRLTVV.

V usage is TRBV4-2 and J usage is TRBJ1-3, with a tentative D call TRBD1 (5 bases). Trimming took off 4 bases at V and 1 base at J, with 11 bases between the two ends. Germline CDR1 and CDR2: LGHNA and YNFKEQ. This CDR3 has 15 residues. The CDR3, as DNA: TGTGCCAGCAGCCGGGACGGGACTTCTGGAAACACCATATATTTT. It specifies CASSRDGTSGNTIYF.

The chain uses TRBV30 and TRBJ2-2; tentatively, D is TRBD2 (5 bases). Germline assignment: CDR1 GTSNPN and CDR2 SVGIG (reference sequence). The CDR3 runs 15 residues. Between the trimmed V and J ends, which lost 6 bases and 0 bases, there was a span of 14 bases. The CDR3 coding sequence is TGTGCCTGCTCCCCTCAGCGGCCGAACACCGGGGAGCTGTTTTTT. Amino acid sequence: CACSPQRPNTGELFF.

This chain links TRBV4-3 with TRBJ2-7; a possible D gene is TRBD2 (6 bases). From germline, CDR1 is LGHNA and CDR2 YSLEER. The V and J ends lost 1 base and 7 bases respectively, with 11 bases between them. This CDR3 has 13 amino acids. CDR3 sequence reads: CASSQVAGPEQYF. CDR3 in DNA: TGCGCCAGCAGCCAAGTGGCGGGGCCTGAGCAGTACTTC.

This rearrangement joins TRBV19 to TRBJ2-3; 16 nucleotides align to TRBD2. V dropped 5 bases and J dropped 3; count of bases not matched to a gene: 5. The CDR3 totals 17 residues. Germline assignment: CDR1 LNHDA and CDR2 SQIVND (reference sequence). The CDR3 region is CASSGTSGGARTDTQYF. For the CDR3, the DNA is TGTGCCAGTAGTGGGACTAGCGGGGGGGCCAGGACAGATACGCAGTATTTT. Full variable domain (remainder filled in from reference TRBV19 and TRBJ2-3): DGGITQSPKYLFRKEGQNVTLSCEQNLNHDAMYWYRQDPGQGLRLIYYSQIVNDFQKGDIAEGYSVSREKKESFPLTVTSAQKNPTAFYLCASSGTSGGARTDTQYFGPGTRLTVL.

The CDR3: CASSLERNQPQHF. CDR3 coding DNA: TGTGCCAGCAGCTTAGAAAGGAATCAGCCCCAGCATTTT. The V and J genes are TRBV11-2 and TRBJ1-5; D is unclear. The germline V and J ends were trimmed by 0 bases and 4 bases, with 4 bases remaining between them. The germline V gene encodes CDR1 SGHAT and CDR2 FQNNGV. The CDR3 has 13 residues.

This CDR3 reads CASSFGSSGGRYEQYF. The CDR3 DNA sequence: TGCGCCAGCAGCTTCGGGTCGAGCGGGGGACGCTACGAGCAGTACTTC. The chain combines TRBV5-1 with TRBJ2-7, with 8 bases aligning to TRBD2. Germline CDR1 reads SGHRS; CDR2 reads YFSETQ. V lost 2 bases to trimming and J lost 3 bases; unmatched junction nucleotides: 10. There are 16 residues in the CDR3.

This clone appeared a few times. The chain employs TRBV7-9 and TRBJ1-1; unclear D gene. The CDR3 runs 14 residues. Germline V lookup: CDR1 SEHNR, CDR2 FQNEAQ (reference sequence). Trimming pared 1 base from V and 8 bases from J, leaving 14 bases between. CDR3 bases: TGTGCCAGCAGCTTAGAGACGGGCCGGGCGGAAGCTTTCTTT. The encoded protein is CASSLETGRAEAFF.

This clone was detected many times. The chain is built from TRBV4-2 and TRBJ1-5, with unresolved D. Between the trimmed V and J ends, which lost 4 bases and 9 bases, there was a span of 13 bases. The CDR3 sequence is 13 residues long. Germline values: CDR1 LGHNA, CDR2 YNFKEQ. The CDR3 reads CASSLAPGPPQHF. CDR3 DNA sequence: TGTGCCAGCAGCCTTGCCCCCGGGCCGCCCCAGCATTTT.

The chain couples TRBV5-1 to TRBJ2-2, with D unresolved. The CDR3 extends over 12 amino acids. Trimming removed 2 bases at V and 4 bases at J, with 3 bases between. Per germline, CDR1 SGHRS and CDR2 YFSETQ. CDR3 in DNA: TGCGCCAGCAGCTTCTTCACCGGGGAGCTGTTTTTT. It translates to CASSFFTGELFF.